Following are 29 T cell receptor beta chains from one sample sequenced in a study of blood T cell repertoires in COVID-19. The data were produced by immunoSEQ multiplex PCR, yet TCRdb's version contains in-frame clones alone and is incomplete. Of under 150,000 clones in the sample, 85% were seen once. The sequenced sample consisted of peripheral blood. Receptor source: a human donor in a cohort sampled during active COVID-19.

CDR3 nucleotides: TGTGCCAGCAGCCAAGATAACTCGAGGAACACTGAAGCTTTCTTT. As protein: CASSQDNSRNTEAFF. This chain connects TRBV3-1 (or the pseudogene TRBV3-2) to TRBJ1-1; no firm D call. Germline V gene data show CDR1 as LGHDT and CDR2 as YNNKEL (reference sequence). Trimming stripped 0 bases from V and 1 base from J, with 9 bases between. This CDR3 spans 15 amino acids.

The rearrangement links TRBV18 to TRBJ2-7, with 9 bases fitting TRBD1. Germline CDR1 is KGHSH and CDR2 is LQKENI. This CDR3 is built from 16 residues. The V and J ends lost 2 bases and 3 bases, in that order; junction bases with no gene match: 8. The CDR3 loop is CASSPGGRTGDYEQYF. The CDR3 DNA follows: TGTGCCAGCTCACCAGGGGGGAGGACAGGGGACTACGAGCAGTACTTC. The whole variable domain, filled in from reference TRBV18 and TRBJ2-7, reads NAGVMQNPRHLVRRRGQEARLRCSPMKGHSHVYWYRQLPEEGLKFMVYLQKENIIDESGMPKERFSAEFPKEGPSILRIQQVVRGDSAAYFCASSPGGRTGDYEQYFGPGTRLTVT.

The rearrangement uses TRBV5-1 and TRBJ2-1; tentatively, D is TRBD2 (6 bases). Trimming removed 4 bases from V and 2 bases from J, with 13 bases in between. The CDR3 has 15 residues. Germline V CDR1 and CDR2: SGHRS, YFSETQ. CDR3 loop: CASSLGGETYNEQFF. The DNA for the CDR3 is TGCGCCAGCAGCCTGGGAGGAGAAACCTACAATGAGCAGTTCTTC. The full variable domain, in which reference TRBV5-1 and TRBJ2-1 provide the parts outside the CDR3, is KAGVTQTPRYLIKTRGQQVTLSCSPISGHRSVSWYQQTPGQGLQFLFEYFSETQRNKGNFPGRFSGRQFSNSRSEMNVSTLELGDSALYLCASSLGGETYNEQFFGPGTRLTVL.

The chain links TRBV11-3 to TRBJ1-6, with no clear D. V was shortened by 1 base and J by 8 bases, with 6 bases between the two germline ends. The length of the CDR3 is 13 residues. The germline V gene has CDR1 SGHNT and CDR2 YENEEA. The CDR3 here is CASSLVPDSPLHF. The CDR3 nucleotides read TGTGCCAGCAGCTTAGTCCCGGATTCACCCCTCCACTTT.

V usage is TRBV10-3 and J usage is TRBJ2-3, with 7 bases identical to TRBD2. The length of the CDR3 is 15 residues. V dropped 11 bases and J dropped 1; count of bases not matched to a gene: 12. The germline gives CDR1 ENHRY, CDR2 SYGVKD. DNA of the CDR3: TGTGCCGTTTCTTCGGGGGGTAGTGGCACAGATACGCAGTATTTT. It is translated as CAVSSGGSGTDTQYF.

The rearrangement joins TRBV5-1 to TRBJ2-1; TRBD1 aligns across 9 bases. V dropped 7 bases and J dropped 1; count of bases not matched to a gene: 6. The CDR3 is 15 amino acids. Germline-derived CDR1 and CDR2 are SGHRS and YFSETQ. CDR3 loop: CASSRGQGSYNEQFF. CDR3 bases: TGCGCCAGCTCGAGGGGACAGGGATCCTACAATGAGCAGTTCTTC.

This chain joins TRBV19 and TRBJ1-5, with D uncertain. Trimming left V 0 bases short and J 6 bases short, with 6 bases between. The CDR3 runs 13 residues. The germline CDR1 and CDR2 sequences are LNHDA and SQIVND (reference sequence). CDR3 sequence: CASSIDRGQPQHF. The CDR3 nucleotides are TGTGCCAGTAGTATAGATCGGGGTCAGCCCCAGCATTTT. The complete variable domain, with remaining parts taken from reference TRBV19 and TRBJ1-5, reads DGGITQSPKYLFRKEGQNVTLSCEQNLNHDAMYWYRQDPGQGLRLIYYSQIVNDFQKGDIAEGYSVSREKKESFPLTVTSAQKNPTAFYLCASSIDRGQPQHFGDGTRLSIL.

The V gene is TRBV6-5, the J gene TRBJ1-2, with D possibly being TRBD1 (5 bases). CDR3 length equals 15 residues. Germline V gives CDR1 MNHEY, CDR2 SVGAGI. The CDR3 sequence: CAAASSILDIYGYTF. For the CDR3, the DNA is TGTGCGGCTGCCAGCAGCATTTTGGACATCTATGGCTACACCTTC.

The gene calls are TRBV5-4 and TRBJ2-3, with 8 bases identical to TRBD2. The germline gives CDR1 SGHNT, CDR2 YYREEE (reference sequence). This CDR3 has 15 residues. V was pared by 6 bases and J by 1 base, with 7 bases of the junction left unmatched. This CDR3 reads CASTSFGGGTDTQYF. In nucleotides, the CDR3 is TGTGCCAGCACGAGTTTCGGGGGGGGCACAGATACGCAGTATTTT.

The V gene is TRBV7-2, the J gene TRBJ1-3; maybe TRBD1 (5 bases). The CDR3 has 16 residues. V dropped 5 bases and J dropped 3 bases, with 17 bases sitting between them. Germline V gene sequence: CDR1 SGHTA, CDR2 FQGNSA. In DNA form, the CDR3 reads TGTGCCAGCAGCATCACGAGCGGGGCGGGTGGAAACACCATATATTTT. Its translation: CASSITSGAGGNTIYF. Supplemented by reference TRBV7-2 and TRBJ1-3, the full variable domain reads GAGVSQSPSNKVTEKGKDVELRCDPISGHTALYWYRQSLGQGLEFLIYFQGNSAPDKSGLPSDRFSAERTGGSVSTLTIQRTQQEDSAVYLCASSITSGAGGNTIYFGEGSWLTVV.

This clone was seen only once. The V and J genes are TRBV28 and TRBJ1-5; 8 bases fit TRBD1. The CDR3 length is 17 residues. V lost 5 bases, J lost 2 bases, and 11 bases stayed unmatched. Germline V gives CDR1 MDHEN, CDR2 SYDVKM. The CDR3 loop is CASSLKAGGVRNQPQHF. The CDR3 nucleotides are TGTGCCAGCAGTCTGAAGGCAGGGGGCGTTCGCAATCAGCCCCAGCATTTT.

The rearrangement links TRBV9 to TRBJ1-2; D remains ambiguous. Germline lookup yields CDR1 SGDLS and CDR2 YYNGEE. The CDR3 is 12 residues long. V lost 0 bases and J lost 6, with 6 bases in between. The CDR3 nucleotides are TGTGCCAGCAGCGTAGGAGTCCATGGCTACACCTTC. Translation: CASSVGVHGYTF.

The genes are TRBV9 and TRBJ2-7, with 7 bases that match TRBD2. Germline V gene lookup returns CDR1 SGDLS and CDR2 YYNGEE. The J segment lost 5 bases and the V segment lost 0 bases, leaving 17 bases of the junction unmatched. The CDR3 totals 18 residues. In DNA form, the CDR3 reads TGTGCCAGCAGCGTAGTCCATTCCCCGGGGGGAGAATCCCACGAGCAGTACTTC. The encoded protein is CASSVVHSPGGESHEQYF.

The chain combines TRBV2 with TRBJ2-1; 7 nucleotides line up with TRBD2. Germline loops: CDR1 SNHLY, CDR2 FYNNEI. The CDR3 sequence is 15 residues long. V was clipped by 3 bases and J by 3 bases; unmatched bases: 5. CDR3 in amino acids: CASSDSGRDYNEQFF. For the CDR3, the DNA is TGTGCCAGCAGTGACTCGGGGAGGGACTACAATGAGCAGTTCTTC.

This chain connects TRBV18 to TRBJ1-3; possibly TRBD1 for D (5 bases). The V gene's germline CDR1 is KGHSH and CDR2 LQKENI. V was clipped by 0 bases and J by 2 bases, with 8 bases between them. The CDR3 length is 15 residues. The CDR3 coding sequence is TGTGCCAGCTCACCACCGGGGGGAACTGGAAACACCATATATTTT. It codes for CASSPPGGTGNTIYF.

The chain carries TRBV7-2 and TRBJ1-1; possible D gene TRBD1, 5 bases. The CDR3 extends over 15 amino acids. Germline V gives CDR1 SGHTA, CDR2 FQGNSA. V lost 6 bases and J lost 1, with 15 bases in between. The CDR3 here is CASSRPAQGNTEAFF. The CDR3 DNA is TGTGCCAGCAGTCGCCCCGCGCAGGGGAACACTGAAGCTTTCTTT.

The genes are TRBV7-8 and TRBJ2-6; no firm D call. Trimming shortened V by 4 bases and J by 0 bases, and 10 bases separated the two germline ends. This CDR3 has 16 amino acids. Germline V gene lookup returns CDR1 SGHVS and CDR2 FQNEAQ. CDR3 loop: CASSSVGGSGANVLTF. The CDR3, as DNA: TGTGCCAGCAGCTCGGTTGGCGGCTCTGGGGCCAACGTCCTGACTTTC.

V usage is TRBV11-3 and J usage is TRBJ2-1; tentatively, D is TRBD2 (6 bases). Germline V gives CDR1 SGHNT, CDR2 YENEEA. CDR3 length: 17 residues. Trimming cost V 5 bases and J 0 bases, with 17 bases left between them. DNA for the CDR3: TGTGCCAGCAGCCAGGACCTGGGGGGAATCTCCTACAATGAGCAGTTCTTC. It translates to CASSQDLGGISYNEQFF.

This clone is a singleton in its sample. The V and J genes are TRBV19 and TRBJ2-6; the D gene is possibly TRBD1 (5 bases). This CDR3 is built from 14 residues. Trimming took 8 bases from V and 1 from J, leaving 9 bases between them. From germline, CDR1 is LNHDA and CDR2 SQIVND (reference sequence). CDR3 nucleotide sequence: TGTGCCAGTGGAGACAGATCTGGGGCCAACGTCCTGACTTTC. Translated: CASGDRSGANVLTF. Together with reference TRBV19 and TRBJ2-6, the CDR3 gives the full variable domain: DGGITQSPKYLFRKEGQNVTLSCEQNLNHDAMYWYRQDPGQGLRLIYYSQIVNDFQKGDIAEGYSVSREKKESFPLTVTSAQKNPTAFYLCASGDRSGANVLTFGAGSRLTVL.

The chain has TRBV6-5 and TRBJ1-1, with D tentatively TRBD1 (6 bases). The CDR3 is made up of 15 amino acids. Between the trimmed V and J ends, which lost 7 bases and 1 base, there was a span of 16 bases. The germline CDR1 and CDR2 sequences are MNHEY and SVGAGI. Here the CDR3 DNA reads TGTGCCAGCAATAGGGGGGGCTTGGGGAACACTGAAGCTTTCTTT. Residues: CASNRGGLGNTEAFF.

The genes are TRBV29-1 and TRBJ1-1; D gene uncertain. The CDR3 is 11 amino acids. Trimming removed 6 bases at V and 6 bases at J, with 11 bases between. The germline V gene has CDR1 SQVTM and CDR2 ANQGSEA. The CDR3 spells CSVGEGSEAFF. DNA for the CDR3: TGCAGCGTCGGGGAGGGATCTGAAGCTTTCTTT.

The V call is TRBV21-1, the J call TRBJ2-7; the table's D call of TRBD2 was not tested on the DNA. TRBV21-1 is recorded as a pseudogene. The CDR3 runs to 15 residues. In DNA, the CDR3 is TGTGCCAGCAGCAAGCGACTAGCGGCCTTCAACGAGCAGTACTTC. Protein: CASSKRLAAFNEQYF.

This clone was seen only a few times. The gene calls are TRBV10-3 and TRBJ1-1; the D gene is possibly TRBD1 (6 bases). Germline values: CDR1 ENHRY, CDR2 SYGVKD. The CDR3 loop spans 14 amino acids. V was cut by 10 bases and J by 1 base, with 16 bases left in between. The CDR3 DNA is TGTGCCACCGAGGGGGGAGGGGAGAACACTGAAGCTTTCTTT. The encoded protein is CATEGGGENTEAFF.

This chain joins TRBV25-1 and TRBJ1-3, with 8 nucleotides matching TRBD1. The CDR3 covers 15 residues. V was clipped by 7 bases and J by 4 bases; unmatched bases: 9. Germline assignment: CDR1 MGHDK and CDR2 SYGVNS. The CDR3 is CASIGGYRGGNTIYF. CDR3 nucleotide sequence: TGTGCCAGCATCGGAGGTTACAGGGGGGGAAACACCATATATTTT.

The chain links TRBV6-5 to TRBJ2-7, with D maybe TRBD1 (5 bases). The V end was cut by 6 bases, the J end by 3 bases, with 12 bases between. This CDR3 spans 13 amino acids. CDR1 and CDR2 (germline): MNHEY, SVGAGI. CDR3 sequence reads: CASRPGQVYEQYF. CDR3 nucleotide sequence: TGTGCCAGCAGACCCGGACAAGTCTACGAGCAGTACTTC.

The J gene is TRBJ1-1, the V gene TRBV19; TRBD1 is a possible D gene (5 bases). V dropped 7 bases and J dropped 14 bases, with 29 bases sitting between them. The CDR3 is 15 amino acids. CDR1 LNHDA and CDR2 SQIVND come from the germline V gene (reference sequence). CDR3 sequence reads: CASIPRSRQSAPVFF. CDR3 coding DNA: TGTGCCAGTATTCCAAGATCCCGACAGTCTGCTCCCGTCTTCTTT.

The rearrangement links TRBV30 to TRBJ2-1; possibly TRBD2 for D (5 bases). This CDR3 has 14 residues. V lost 4 bases and J 8 bases, leaving 18 bases between the germline ends. From germline, CDR1 is GTSNPN and CDR2 SVGIG (reference sequence). CDR3: CAWTPFLSGYEQFF. Written as DNA, the CDR3 is TGTGCCTGGACCCCTTTCCTGTCGGGGTATGAGCAGTTCTTC.

Judged by abundance, this clone is medium-sized (0.01 to 0.1%). V and J are TRBV29-1 and TRBJ2-1; D remains ambiguous. This CDR3 is built from 11 residues. V lost 4 bases and J 5 bases, leaving 6 bases between the germline ends. The germline V gene has CDR1 SQVTM and CDR2 ANQGSEA. CDR3 nucleotides: TGCAGCGTTGGGGCAGACAATGAGCAGTTCTTC. This gives the protein CSVGADNEQFF.

The rearrangement links TRBV27 to TRBJ1-1; TRBD1 is a possible D gene (6 bases). Germline V gene data show CDR1 as MNHEY and CDR2 as SMNVEV (reference sequence). V shed 5 bases and J shed 1 base, with 20 bases lying between them. The CDR3 totals 17 residues. The CDR3 nucleotides read TGTGCCAGCAGTCAGGGGAGGGACTTTAGGAGGAACACTGAAGCTTTCTTT. Its translation: CASSQGRDFRRNTEAFF.